The next 26 T cell receptor beta chains were all read from a single sample in a study of blood T cell repertoires in COVID-19. Generated by immunoSEQ multiplex PCR, the TCRdb table keeps only in-frame clones and is missing some. The sample lists roughly 120,000 clones, around nine tenths occurring once. Sequencing was carried out using peripheral blood. These receptors were taken from a woman aged 50 to 65 with acute or convalescent COVID-19.

J is TRBJ2-7 and V is TRBV5-1, with D maybe TRBD1 (7 bases). CDR3 length: 11 amino acids. V lost 7 bases to trimming and J lost 5 bases, with 10 bases between them. Germline V gene sequence: CDR1 SGHRS, CDR2 YFSETQ. This chain's CDR3 is CASAGGHEQYF. The CDR3 nucleotides read TGCGCCAGCGCAGGGGGGCACGAGCAGTACTTC.

The rearrangement uses TRBV5-1 and TRBJ2-5; 8 nucleotides agree with TRBD1. Per germline, CDR1 SGHRS and CDR2 YFSETQ. Trimming cost V 4 bases and J 2 bases; bases outside gene matches: 10. This CDR3 is 16 amino acids long. This chain's CDR3 is CASSPGQGSVQETQYF. CDR3 DNA: TGCGCCAGCAGCCCCGGACAGGGATCCGTACAAGAGACCCAGTACTTC.

The chain links TRBV7-2 to TRBJ2-7; 10 positions match TRBD2. Trimming cost V 1 base and J 3 bases; bases outside gene matches: 3. The CDR3 has 15 residues. CDR1 is SGHTA and CDR2 is FQGNSA in the germline V gene. The CDR3 DNA reads as TGTGCCAGCAGCTTAGAAGGGACTAGCGTCTACGAGCAGTACTTC. Protein sequence: CASSLEGTSVYEQYF.

The chain links TRBV5-1 to TRBJ1-1; D remains unclear. Germline-derived CDR1 and CDR2 are SGHRS and YFSETQ. CDR3 size: 13 residues. Trimming removed 4 bases from V and 4 bases from J, with 11 bases in between. CDR3 residues: CASSLSQATEAFF. For the CDR3, the DNA is TGCGCCAGCAGCCTGAGTCAGGCCACTGAAGCTTTCTTT.

The chain links TRBV29-1 to TRBJ2-7, with 7 bases lining up with TRBD2. Germline CDR1 is SQVTM and CDR2 is ANQGSEA. The CDR3 length is 16 residues. V was pared by 0 bases and J by 3 bases, with 11 bases of the junction left unmatched. DNA of the CDR3: TGCAGCGTTGAAGATGGCGGGAGCGGGACCCTCTACGAGCAGTACTTC. Encoded protein: CSVEDGGSGTLYEQYF.

About this clone itself: The germline gene is not matched at one end of the junction; a read error may be the cause. The rearrangement links TRBV5-1 to TRBJ2-5, with 9 bases fitting TRBD1. The CDR3 is made up of 15 amino acids. The V gene's germline CDR1 is SGHRS and CDR2 YFSETQ. CDR3 nucleotide sequence: TGCGCCAGCAGTTTGGCGACAGGGGGAGCTGAGACCCAGTACTTC. Translated, it gives CASSLATGGAETQYF. The full variable domain, in which reference TRBV5-1 and TRBJ2-5 provide the parts outside the CDR3, is KAGVTQTPRYLIKTRGQQVTLSCSPISGHRSVSWYQQTPGQGLQFLFEYFSETQRNKGNFPGRFSGRQFSNSRSEMNVSTLELGDSALYLCASSLATGGAETQYFGPGTRLLVL.

This sequence joins TRBV19 and TRBJ2-5; D perhaps matches TRBD1 (6 bases). CDR1 is LNHDA and CDR2 is SQIVND in the germline V gene (reference sequence). Trimming pared 6 bases from V and 2 bases from J, leaving 10 bases between. The CDR3 loop spans 13 amino acids. Written as DNA, the CDR3 is TGTGCCAGTAGCAACGACAGGCAAGAGACCCAGTACTTC. Protein: CASSNDRQETQYF. The full variable domain, with the rest looked up from reference TRBV19 and TRBJ2-5, is DGGITQSPKYLFRKEGQNVTLSCEQNLNHDAMYWYRQDPGQGLRLIYYSQIVNDFQKGDIAEGYSVSREKKESFPLTVTSAQKNPTAFYLCASSNDRQETQYFGPGTRLLVL.

The rearrangement joins TRBV4-1 to TRBJ1-1, with D possibly being TRBD1 (5 bases). Trimming shortened V by 3 bases and J by 1 base, and 15 bases separated the two germline ends. Looked up from germline, CDR1 is MGHRA and CDR2 is YSYEKL. The CDR3 extends over 16 amino acids. This CDR3 reads CASSHSASTGNTEAFF. The CDR3 coding sequence is TGCGCCAGCAGCCATTCCGCTTCCACAGGGAACACTGAAGCTTTCTTT.

In the case of this clone: One end of the junction varies from germline; a read error may be responsible. The chain links TRBV30 to TRBJ2-5; 8 bases align to TRBD2. The CDR3 loop spans 12 amino acids. The germline V gene encodes CDR1 GTSNPN and CDR2 SVGIG (reference sequence). The CDR3 here is CAWSVGRTSPDF. In nucleotides, the CDR3 is TGTGCCTGGAGTGTAGGACGGACTAGCCCGGACTTC.

The genes are TRBV28 and TRBJ2-7; maybe TRBD1 (5 bases). The CDR3 consists of 12 residues. V was trimmed by 6 bases and J by 3 bases, leaving 9 bases between them. Germline values: CDR1 MDHEN, CDR2 SYDVKM. The CDR3 here is CASRKGIYEQYF. Written as DNA, the CDR3 is TGTGCCAGCAGAAAGGGGATCTACGAGCAGTACTTC.

The rearrangement links TRBV5-1 to TRBJ2-3; D is possibly TRBD1 (7 bases). This CDR3 contains 15 residues. Germline V CDR1 and CDR2: SGHRS, YFSETQ. Deletions cut 0 bases from V and 4 bases from J, with 12 bases between. The CDR3 DNA reads as TGCGCCAGCAGCTTGGAAGGCAGGGGGGCAGATACGCAGTATTTT. Translating gives CASSLEGRGADTQYF.

The chain combines TRBV2 with TRBJ1-4, with D perhaps TRBD1 (5 bases). The CDR3 runs to 14 residues. The germline V and J ends were trimmed by 5 bases and 8 bases, with 15 bases remaining between them. The V gene's germline CDR1 is SNHLY and CDR2 FYNNEI. The CDR3 DNA reads TGTGCCAGCAGTCCAGGGATCTTGGAAGAAAAACTGTTTTTT. It is translated as CASSPGILEEKLFF.

This chain links TRBV10-2 with TRBJ1-2; a weak D match, TRBD1 (6 bases). CDR3 length equals 13 residues. Germline-derived CDR1 and CDR2 are WSHSY and SAAADI. V shed 3 bases and J shed 4 bases, with 9 bases lying between them. In nucleotides, the CDR3 is TGCGCCAGCAGTGAACAGGGACGCTATGGCTACACCTTC. This sequence encodes CASSEQGRYGYTF.

The chain joins TRBV5-1 to TRBJ2-1; 7 bases fit TRBD1. This CDR3 region has 14 residues. From germline, CDR1 is SGHRS and CDR2 YFSETQ. V dropped 1 base and J dropped 5; count of bases not matched to a gene: 3. DNA for the CDR3: TGCGCCAGCAGCTTGTCGGGACAGCACAATGAGCAGTTCTTC. Translating it yields CASSLSGQHNEQFF.

The rearrangement joins TRBV11-3 to TRBJ2-5, with TRBD1 matching over 7 bases. In germline, CDR1 is SGHNT, CDR2 YENEEA. CDR3 length: 15 amino acids. The trim removed 0 bases at V and 5 bases at J, leaving 6 bases unmatched. This chain's CDR3 is CASSLETTGLETQYF. CDR3 nucleotides: TGTGCCAGCAGCTTAGAGACGACAGGGTTGGAGACCCAGTACTTC.

The V call is TRBV9, the J call TRBJ2-7; 8 nucleotides match TRBD2. The CDR3 sequence is 14 residues long. Germline V gives CDR1 SGDLS, CDR2 YYNGEE. Germline trimming cut 1 base from V and 3 bases from J; bases unmatched to any gene: 3. The CDR3 nucleotides read TGTGCCAGCAGCGTAACGGCGGGGGGCTACGAGCAGTACTTC. This codes for CASSVTAGGYEQYF.

The chain uses TRBV4-1 and TRBJ2-3; D may be TRBD1 (5 bases). Trimming removed 3 bases at V and 2 bases at J, with 15 bases between. The CDR3 runs 16 residues. CDR1 is MGHRA, CDR2 YSYEKL, per germline. The DNA of the CDR3 is TGCGCCAGCAGCCACAGCCCTCTCAGGGCCACAGATACGCAGTATTTT. This sequence encodes CASSHSPLRATDTQYF.

The chain is built from TRBV3-1 (or the pseudogene TRBV3-2) and TRBJ2-1; TRBD2 matches at 14 bases. This CDR3 has 17 residues. The J segment lost 5 bases and the V segment lost 4 bases, leaving 7 bases of the junction unmatched. Germline V gene sequence: CDR1 LGHDT, CDR2 YNNKEL (reference sequence). CDR3 protein: CASSPRGTSGSDNEQFF. For the CDR3, the DNA is TGTGCCAGCAGCCCCCGTGGGACTAGCGGGAGTGACAATGAGCAGTTCTTC.

The gene calls are TRBV5-4 and TRBJ1-1; D possibly corresponds to TRBD1 (5 bases). Per germline, CDR1 SGHNT and CDR2 YYREEE (reference sequence). Trimming took off 4 bases at V and 5 bases at J, with 12 bases between the two ends. The CDR3 has 13 amino acids. As DNA, the CDR3 is TGTGCCAGCAGCGATCAGGGTTTTACTGAAGCTTTCTTT. Protein: CASSDQGFTEAFF.

The genes are TRBV12-3 or TRBV12-4 and TRBJ1-5; D is ambiguous. The CDR3 runs 11 residues. Trimming took 3 bases from V and 11 from J, leaving 8 bases between them. DNA of the CDR3: TGTGCCAGCAGTTTGAGGAGGGCCCAGCATTTT. Translating it yields CASSLRRAQHF.

The chain employs TRBV6-5 and TRBJ2-7; 7 bases agree with TRBD2. After removal of 5 bases from V and 4 bases from J, the junction contained 5 bases not matched to a gene. The CDR3 spans 13 residues. From germline, CDR1 is MNHEY and CDR2 SVGAGI. The CDR3 region has the DNA TGTGCCAGCAGTCCTCCGGGAGGATACGAGCAGTACTTC. Translation gives CASSPPGGYEQYF.

The V and J genes are TRBV30 and TRBJ1-2; TRBD1 matches 7 bases. V gave up 3 bases and J gave up 0 bases; unmatched junction bases: 13. Germline CDR1 GTSNPN, CDR2 SVGIG (reference sequence). The CDR3 has 17 amino acids. The CDR3 loop reads CAWSSSSHRGANYGYTF. The CDR3 DNA follows: TGTGCCTGGAGCTCTTCTTCCCACAGGGGTGCTAACTATGGCTACACCTTC.

The J gene is TRBJ2-7, the V gene TRBV18, with 7 positions matching TRBD2. The J segment lost 6 bases and the V segment lost 3 bases, leaving 11 bases of the junction unmatched. The CDR3 is 15 residues long. Germline V lookup: CDR1 KGHSH, CDR2 LQKENI. CDR3 sequence reads: CASSPGGGALSEQYF. The CDR3 nucleotides are TGTGCCAGCTCACCGGGGGGAGGGGCCCTCTCCGAGCAGTACTTC.

The chain links TRBV28 to TRBJ2-1; D is possibly TRBD1 (6 bases). Between the trimmed V and J ends, which lost 3 bases and 5 bases, there was a span of 14 bases. The CDR3 spans 15 residues. Per the germline V gene, CDR1 is MDHEN and CDR2 is SYDVKM. The chain's CDR3 is CASSLGAISHNEQFF. Written as DNA, the CDR3 is TGTGCCAGCAGTTTGGGGGCCATTTCTCACAATGAGCAGTTCTTC.

This clone was detected only a few times. The chain employs TRBV5-1 and TRBJ2-1; TRBD1 aligns across 12 bases. After removal of 4 bases from V and 7 bases from J, the junction contained 6 bases not matched to a gene. Germline V gene sequence: CDR1 SGHRS, CDR2 YFSETQ. The CDR3 is 15 amino acids. The CDR3 nucleotides are TGCGCCAGCAGCGCGGGACAGGGGGCGCGGAATGAGCAGTTCTTC. Amino acid sequence: CASSAGQGARNEQFF.

The genes are TRBV18 and TRBJ1-3, with TRBD1 matching 7 bases. Germline assignment: CDR1 KGHSH and CDR2 LQKENI. The CDR3 length is 16 residues. Trimming at V came to 6 bases and at J to 0 bases, leaving 8 bases not matched to a gene. The CDR3 nucleotides read TGTGCCAGCTCCAGGGACAGTTCCGACTCTGGAAACACCATATATTTT. Its translation: CASSRDSSDSGNTIYF.